A selection of T cell receptor beta chains follows, all from one sample in a study of T-cell memory formation after mild COVID-19. MiXCR, applied by TCRdb to the 5' RACE reads, yields one record per CDR3 protein. The data show about 340,000 distinct CDR3 sequences, with 20% to 25% seen just once and under 15% held by the top ten. Material for sequencing was PBMCs or a T cell subset sorted from them (not recorded which). These receptors all stem from an adult woman who had mild COVID-19 (a few samples of this study predate the infection). Cell type and time point are not known. Both conserved end residues are part of each CDR3.

>TRBV12-3/TRBV12-4|TRBJ2-1|14
CASSEGPGGNEQFF
>TRBV12-3/TRBV12-4|TRBJ2-1|15
CASSWRQGFPHEQFF
>TRBV5-1|TRBJ2-1|15
CASSLVDREYNEQFF
>TRBV7-2|TRBJ2-3|17
CASSLALFTDSTDTQYF
>TRBV7-9|TRBJ2-5|15
CASSLGAGGGETQYF
>TRBV12-3/TRBV12-4|TRBJ1-2|12
CASSSAGNGYTF
>TRBV9|TRBJ2-1|16
CASSRSGLASYNEQFF
>TRBV15|TRBJ2-1|15
CATSRDPGSYNEQFF
>TRBV4-1|TRBJ1-6|14
CASSQGQYNSPLHF
>TRBV5-1|TRBJ2-3|17
CASSLTRTSGGRDTQYF
>TRBV4-3|TRBJ1-1|15
CASSQVSGGGTEAFF
>TRBV12-3/TRBV12-4|TRBJ1-2|13
CASSSDSNYGYTF
>TRBV15|TRBJ2-7|17
CATSRDLGDRSLYEQYF
>TRBV20-1|TRBJ2-7|12
CSASTGRLEQYF
>TRBV12-3/TRBV12-4|TRBJ1-2|14
CASSPQGGGVGYTF
>TRBV11-3|TRBJ1-1|15
CASSLEGDLNTEAFF
>TRBV4-1|TRBJ2-7|14
CASSPGRGPGEQYF
>TRBV12-3/TRBV12-4|TRBJ2-1|13
CASSPTGTNEQFF
>TRBV20-1|TRBJ2-1|16
CSASDLSGSDGNEQFF
>TRBV5-1|TRBJ1-2|14
CASSSETGYYGYTF
>TRBV5-1|TRBJ1-1|12
CASAGFHTEAFF
>TRBV5-1|TRBJ2-3|15
CASSLADRRSDTQYF
>TRBV5-1|TRBJ1-1|15
CASRLEGQGTFAAFF
>TRBV5-1|TRBJ2-1|15
CASSEREVSYNEQFF
>TRBV2|TRBJ2-3|13
CASTLEAGDTQYF
>TRBV29-1|TRBJ2-3|15
CSVPTSGGYTDTQYF
>TRBV12-3/TRBV12-4|TRBJ2-7|14
CASASRGSSYEQYF
>TRBV14|TRBJ1-1|16
CASSPLGDSGVRQAFF
>TRBV7-9|TRBJ1-4|15
CASSLIYGDNEKLFF
>TRBV4-3|TRBJ1-5|13
CASSQDQRQPQHF
>TRBV7-9|TRBJ2-3|15
CASSSSQRGTDTQYF
>TRBV2|TRBJ1-1|19
CASRGDRGPPHEGNTEAFF
>TRBV4-2|TRBJ2-7|17
CASSRGLAGEVGYEQYF
>TRBV3-1|TRBJ2-7|12
CASSQLPDRQYF
>TRBV7-9|TRBJ1-1|13
CASSLGHNTEAFF
>TRBV20-1|TRBJ1-2|15
CSASPPDSVVYGYTF